This T cell receptor (beta chain) was recorded in a study of shared clonotypes between healthy human individuals. The overall study: Donor ages ranged 18 to 49 years: a couple of women, a few men. Points from the study as a whole: Clonotype sharing among the donors was expected to vary with sequencing depth.

Loaded into unsorted PBMC replicate PCRs was about 310 ng DNA, some 27,000 T cell genomes. Source study methods: ImmunoSEQ junction-only sequences lacked quality scores, so their filtering differed. Profiled with immunoSEQ multiplex PCR; TCRdb holds only in-frame clones, not every one. V and J calls and clone size are given by that table; D and trimming were obtained from the DNA. Altogether 450,000 to 550,000 clones are present, about four fifths being singletons, with the ten largest covering around 13%. On this clone itself: Antigen: not known.

This CDR3 is built from 17 residues. CDR1 is SGHAT, CDR2 FQDESV, per germline (reference sequence). V shed 5 bases and J 8 bases; nucleotides not matched to a gene: 12. This clonotype was obtained from a woman in her 40s in good health. Some clones in this sample may be carry-over from other donors' samples. Material: PBMCs. The chain uses TRBV11-1 and TRBJ2-1; 13 nucleotides agree with TRBD2. CDR3 DNA sequence: TGTGCCAGCAGCACCAACCTACTAGCGGGAGGGCTAGATGAGCAGTTCTTC. Encoded protein: CASSTNLLAGGLDEQFF. Filled out from reference TRBV11-1 and TRBJ2-1, the complete variable domain reads EAEVAQSPRYKITEKSQAVAFWCDPISGHATLYWYRQILGQGPELLVQFQDESVVDDSQLPKDRFSAERLKGVDSTLKIQPAELGDSAMYLCASSTNLLAGGLDEQFFGPGTRLTVL.